The 25 T cell receptor beta chains listed next were all sequenced from one sample in a study of blood T cell repertoires in COVID-19. Method: immunoSEQ multiplex PCR; TCRdb's copy keeps in-frame clones and lacks some. The sample includes roughly 57,000 clones, approximately 91% seen only once; the top ten take more than 3%. The sequencing sample was made of peripheral blood. The receptors here all came from a human donor in a cohort sampled during active COVID-19.

The chain links TRBV5-1 to TRBJ1-1; D may be TRBD1 (5 bases). The CDR3 loop spans 15 amino acids. The germline V gene has CDR1 SGHRS and CDR2 YFSETQ. The V gene lost 1 base and the J gene lost 1 base, with 11 bases spanning the gap. The CDR3: CASSLSSGGNTEAFF. In DNA, the CDR3 is TGCGCCAGCAGCTTGAGTTCGGGGGGGAACACTGAAGCTTTCTTT.

The chain uses TRBV15 and TRBJ2-2; TRBD1 is a possible D gene (6 bases). Germline lookup yields CDR1 LNHNV and CDR2 YYDKDF (reference sequence). The CDR3 is 20 amino acids. V was shortened by 0 bases and J by 0 bases, with 20 bases between the two germline ends. The DNA of the CDR3 is TGTGCCACCAGCAGAGAATGGCTCAATTTTGGGACAACGAACACCGGGGAGCTGTTTTTT. Translation gives CATSREWLNFGTTNTGELFF.

The CDR3 reads CASSLRDRGLGGANVLTF. CDR3 sequence (DNA): TGTGCCAGCAGCTTGCGGGACAGGGGGCTCGGAGGGGCCAACGTCCTGACTTTC. This chain links TRBV5-6 with TRBJ2-6, with 12 bases lining up with TRBD1. The CDR3 is 18 residues long. The junction had 6 bases not matched to a gene; V was cut back by 1 base and J by 4 bases. Germline-derived CDR1 and CDR2 are SGHDT and YYEEEE.

The gene calls are TRBV2 and TRBJ1-5; TRBD1 is a possible D gene (5 bases). Trimming cost V 2 bases and J 4 bases, with 9 bases left between them. The length of the CDR3 is 14 residues. The V gene's germline CDR1 is SNHLY and CDR2 FYNNEI. The CDR3 loop is CASSEMGGNQPQHF. CDR3 in DNA: TGTGCCAGCAGTGAAATGGGGGGAAATCAGCCCCAGCATTTT.

The chain combines TRBV6-6 with TRBJ2-7; the match to TRBD1 covers 9 bases. This CDR3 has 14 amino acids. Germline assignment: CDR1 MNHNY and CDR2 SVGAGI (reference sequence). J gave up 1 base and V 5 bases, and 3 bases lay outside the gene matches. This chain's CDR3 is CASSAGTGSYEQYV. The CDR3 DNA is TGTGCCAGCAGTGCCGGGACAGGGTCCTACGAGCAGTACGTC.

This chain uses TRBV28 with TRBJ1-5; 9 positions match TRBD1. The CDR3 sequence is 15 residues long. Germline trimming cut 6 bases from V and 1 base from J; bases unmatched to any gene: 4. Germline V gene data show CDR1 as MDHEN and CDR2 as SYDVKM. CDR3 DNA: TGTGCCAGCAGGCAGACAGGGGGAAGCAATCAGCCCCAGCATTTT. Its translation is CASRQTGGSNQPQHF.

The V and J genes are TRBV6-2 or TRBV6-3 and TRBJ1-4; 8 bases are shared with TRBD1. The germline gives CDR1 MNHEY, CDR2 SVGEGT. Trimming cost V 4 bases and J 7 bases; bases outside gene matches: 5. The CDR3 is made up of 14 amino acids. The CDR3 DNA follows: TGTGCCAGCAGTTCCAGGGGGCTCTCTGAAAAACTGTTTTTT. Amino acid sequence: CASSSRGLSEKLFF.

The chain combines TRBV6-5 with TRBJ2-1, with 10 nucleotides matching TRBD2. Germline V gives CDR1 MNHEY, CDR2 SVGAGI. CDR3 length equals 14 residues. Losses at the gene ends were 6 bases for V and 6 bases for J; bases not matched to a gene: 5. The CDR3 DNA reads TGTGCCAGCAGGAGGGAGCGGGAGGGCAATGAGCAGTTCTTC. Translation: CASRREREGNEQFF.

This chain joins TRBV9 and TRBJ2-5; TRBD2 agrees at 8 bases. Trimming took 1 base from V and 5 from J; bases not matched to a gene: 7. The germline V gene encodes CDR1 SGDLS and CDR2 YYNGEE. The CDR3 has 15 amino acids. The CDR3 bases are TGTGCCAGCAGCGTAAACACCGGGGGGGCGGAGACCCAGTACTTC. Its protein is CASSVNTGGAETQYF.

The rearrangement joins TRBV7-2 to TRBJ2-3; 8 nucleotides line up with TRBD2. CDR1 and CDR2 (germline): SGHTA, FQGNSA. V lost 8 bases, J lost 4 bases, and 8 bases stayed unmatched. The CDR3 loop spans 14 amino acids. CDR3 in DNA: TGTGCCAGCTCGCCGGGGGGGAACTCAGATACGCAGTATTTT. This translates into CASSPGGNSDTQYF.

J is TRBJ2-4 and V is TRBV7-9; TRBD2 is a possible D gene (5 bases). This CDR3 contains 13 residues. Per the germline V gene, CDR1 is SEHNR and CDR2 is FQNEAQ (reference sequence). The ends were cut back, 5 bases at V and 7 bases at J, with 12 bases in the middle. This CDR3 reads CASSGRGWNIQYF. The DNA of the CDR3 is TGTGCCAGCAGCGGTCGAGGGTGGAACATTCAGTACTTC. Looking up the rest from reference TRBV7-9 and TRBJ2-4 gives the full variable domain: DTGVSQNPRHKITKRGQNVTFRCDPISEHNRLYWYRQTLGQGPEFLTYFQNEAQLEKSRLLSDRFSAERPKGSFSTLEIQRTEQGDSAMYLCASSGRGWNIQYFGAGTRLSVL.

CDR3 residues: CASTSSGSYTDTQYF. CDR3 coding DNA: TGTGCCAGCACCTCCAGCGGGAGTTACACAGATACGCAGTATTTT. The chain employs TRBV9 and TRBJ2-3, with 8 bases that match TRBD2. The CDR3 totals 15 residues. Germline V gene sequence: CDR1 SGDLS, CDR2 YYNGEE. V dropped 6 bases and J dropped 2; count of bases not matched to a gene: 8.

This chain links TRBV28 with TRBJ2-2; TRBD2 agrees at 11 bases. J lost 6 bases, V lost 3 bases, and 3 bases had no gene match. This CDR3 is built from 15 residues. The germline gives CDR1 MDHEN, CDR2 SYDVKM. The CDR3 DNA reads TGTGCCAGCAGTTTCCTAGCGGGAGGTGCCGGGGAGCTGTTTTTT. Amino acids: CASSFLAGGAGELFF.

The J gene is TRBJ2-3, the V gene TRBV19; 7 nucleotides match TRBD1. Germline V gives CDR1 LNHDA, CDR2 SQIVND (reference sequence). Trimming took 4 bases from V and 7 from J; bases not matched to a gene: 11. The CDR3 consists of 15 residues. The chain's CDR3 is CASSTRDSYSYTQYF. CDR3 DNA: TGTGCCAGTAGTACACGGGACAGTTATTCGTATACGCAGTATTTT.

The rearrangement links TRBV9 to TRBJ2-2; 16 bases are shared with TRBD2. Trimming cost V 0 bases and J 5 bases; bases outside gene matches: 7. Germline assignment: CDR1 SGDLS and CDR2 YYNGEE. This CDR3 is built from 19 residues. The CDR3 loop is CASSVDTGLAGGRTGELFF. The CDR3 DNA follows: TGTGCCAGCAGCGTAGATACGGGACTAGCGGGGGGGCGTACCGGGGAGCTGTTTTTT.

The gene calls are TRBV6-2 or TRBV6-3 and TRBJ2-2; TRBD2 matches 12 bases. CDR1 is MNHEY and CDR2 is SVGEGT in the germline V gene. J was trimmed by 0 bases and V by 5 bases; bases with no gene match: 7. The CDR3 length is 18 residues. CDR3 region: CASSTGLAGPTNTGELFF. CDR3 coding DNA: TGTGCCAGCAGTACTGGACTAGCGGGGCCTACGAACACCGGGGAGCTGTTTTTT.

The chain carries TRBV19 and TRBJ2-6, with TRBD1 matching 10 bases. Germline V gene sequence: CDR1 LNHDA, CDR2 SQIVND (reference sequence). The CDR3 consists of 18 residues. After removal of 7 bases from V and 2 bases from J, the junction contained 11 bases not matched to a gene. The CDR3 bases are TGTGCCAGTACTAAAGACTCCGGGACAGGGGCTGGGGCCAACGTCCTGACTTTC. Translated: CASTKDSGTGAGANVLTF.

V and J are TRBV28 and TRBJ2-5; D is undetermined. The CDR3 contains 11 residues. V was shortened by 3 bases and J by 5 bases, with 4 bases between the two germline ends. Germline assignment: CDR1 MDHEN and CDR2 SYDVKM. The CDR3 loop is CASSFEETQYF. The CDR3, as DNA: TGTGCCAGCAGTTTTGAGGAGACCCAGTACTTC.

This clone was observed a single time. The chain joins TRBV9 to TRBJ1-2; D possibly corresponds to TRBD1 (6 bases). The CDR3 contains 15 residues. Germline assignment: CDR1 SGDLS and CDR2 YYNGEE. The V end was cut by 4 bases, the J end by 8 bases, with 21 bases between. The CDR3 region is CASSPTSATGMGYTF. In DNA, the CDR3 is TGTGCCAGCAGCCCAACCTCCGCGACAGGAATGGGCTACACCTTC.

The rearrangement joins TRBV6-5 to TRBJ1-1; 9 bases fit TRBD1. Trimming removed 7 bases from V and 4 bases from J; junction bases left unmatched: 4. CDR1 MNHEY and CDR2 SVGAGI come from the germline V gene. The CDR3 contains 13 residues. CDR3 nucleotide sequence: TGTGCCAGCATTTTACAGGGGGCCACTGAAGCTTTCTTT. This sequence encodes CASILQGATEAFF.

The J gene is TRBJ2-6, the V gene TRBV29-1; D gene uncertain. V was trimmed by 5 bases and J by 2 bases, leaving 16 bases between them. This CDR3 is built from 16 residues. The V gene's germline CDR1 is SQVTM and CDR2 ANQGSEA. The chain's CDR3 is CSVKGDSRTGANVLTF. Here the CDR3 DNA reads TGCAGCGTTAAAGGTGACTCGAGGACTGGGGCCAACGTCCTGACTTTC.

This chain connects TRBV12-3 or TRBV12-4 to TRBJ2-3; D gene unclear. V lost 2 bases, J lost 4 bases, and 7 bases lay in between. The CDR3 runs to 13 residues. CDR3 bases: TGTGCCAGCAGTTTACTACGAGCAGATACGCAGTATTTT. Translation: CASSLLRADTQYF.

Here the CDR3 DNA reads TGTGCCAGCAGCGGGACTAACACAGATACGCAGTATTTT. Amino acids: CASSGTNTDTQYF. This chain links TRBV11-3 with TRBJ2-3; 7 nucleotides align to TRBD2. V trimming: 5 bases; J trimming: 2 bases; junction bases outside the gene matches: 1. The CDR3 length is 13 residues. In germline, CDR1 is SGHNT, CDR2 YENEEA. Using reference TRBV11-3 and TRBJ2-3 for the parts outside the CDR3, the full variable domain is EAGVVQSPRYKIIEKKQPVAFWCNPISGHNTLYWYLQNLGQGPELLIRYENEEAVDDSQLPKDRFSAERLKGVDSTLKIQPAELGDSAVYLCASSGTNTDTQYFGPGTRLTVL.

The genes are TRBV15 and TRBJ2-5; 11 positions agree with TRBD1. Germline V gives CDR1 LNHNV, CDR2 YYDKDF (reference sequence). Trimming took 0 bases from V and 2 from J; bases not matched to a gene: 5. This CDR3 has 17 amino acids. CDR3 DNA: TGTGCCACCAGCAGAGATCGGACAGGGGGCAGGCAAGAGACCCAGTACTTC. Its translation is CATSRDRTGGRQETQYF.

CDR3 coding DNA: TGTGCCAGCAGCGGCGGACTAGCGGGGGGTGAGCAGTTCTTC. It specifies CASSGGLAGGEQFF. The genes are TRBV5-6 and TRBJ2-1; TRBD2 agrees at 14 bases. J was trimmed by 9 bases and V by 4 bases; bases with no gene match: 3. Germline lookup yields CDR1 SGHDT and CDR2 YYEEEE. The CDR3 totals 14 residues.